The 30 T cell receptor beta chains below come from one sample, sequenced in a study of CD8+ T cells in alopecia areata. Sequencing used cDNA as its template, made by extracting RNA and reverse transcribing it. Sequenced by immunoSEQ multiplex PCR; TCRdb stores in-frame clones only, minus some. The sample holds 110,000 to 150,000 clones, about 88% seen once. Noted treatment: oral pan-JAK inhibitor, 5-10 mg twice daily. This specimen was CD8+ T cells sorted from blood, taken at week 4, from a patient treated with tofacitinib. These TCRs come from a human donor with alopecia areata.

The chain joins TRBV4-1 to TRBJ2-7; D gene uncertain. The V end lost 3 bases, the J end lost 4 bases, and 22 bases lay between the germline ends. The CDR3 covers 17 residues. In germline, CDR1 is MGHRA, CDR2 YSYEKL. CDR3: CASSHPSGSDLGYEQYF. Here the CDR3 DNA reads TGCGCCAGCAGCCATCCTAGTGGTTCGGACCTAGGGTACGAGCAGTACTTC.

The chain joins TRBV5-1 to TRBJ2-4; 11 bases align to TRBD1. V lost 4 bases to trimming and J lost 9 bases; unmatched junction nucleotides: 9. Germline CDR1 is SGHRS and CDR2 is YFSETQ. The CDR3 length is 15 residues. CDR3 coding DNA: TGCGCCAGCAGCCCGGGGACAGGGGGTTCTGGCATTCAGTACTTC. This codes for CASSPGTGGSGIQYF.

This chain links TRBV29-1 with TRBJ2-1; weak D call: TRBD2 (5 bases). This CDR3 has 16 residues. CDR1 SQVTM and CDR2 ANQGSEA come from the germline V gene. Trimming pared 1 base from V and 3 bases from J, leaving 16 bases between. CDR3 sequence (DNA): TGCAGCGTTGAAGGATGGGAGAGGGCGAACTACAATGAGCAGTTCTTC. Protein: CSVEGWERANYNEQFF.

CDR3 sequence reads: CASSLSLYNEQFF. CDR3 nucleotide sequence: TGTGCCAGCAGCTTATCCCTCTACAATGAGCAGTTCTTC. V usage is TRBV7-7 and J usage is TRBJ2-1, with D uncertain. V gave up 2 bases and J gave up 3 bases, with 5 bases separating them. Germline V gives CDR1 SSHAT, CDR2 FNYEAQ (reference sequence). This CDR3 is 13 amino acids long. Combining the CDR3 with reference TRBV7-7 and TRBJ2-1 gives the whole variable domain GAGVSQSPRYKVTKRGQDVTLRCDPISSHATLYWYQQALGQGPEFLTYFNYEAQPDKSGLPSDRFSAERPEGSISTLTIQRTEQRDSAMYRCASSLSLYNEQFFGPGTRLTVL.

J is TRBJ2-7 and V is TRBV7-8, with D unclear. Germline V gives CDR1 SGHVS, CDR2 FQNEAQ. CDR3 length: 13 residues. Between the trimmed V and J ends, which lost 3 bases and 7 bases, there was a span of 13 bases. The CDR3 reads CASSFSWVREQYF. DNA for the CDR3: TGTGCCAGCAGCTTCAGCTGGGTTAGAGAGCAGTACTTC. Full variable domain (missing parts from reference TRBV7-8 and TRBJ2-7): GAGVSQSPRYKVAKRGQDVALRCDPISGHVSLFWYQQALGQGPEFLTYFQNEAQLDKSGLPSDRFFAERPEGSVSTLKIQRTQQEDSAVYLCASSFSWVREQYFGPGTRLTVT.

The chain employs TRBV5-1 and TRBJ2-5, with D tentatively TRBD1 (6 bases). V was cut by 4 bases and J by 1 base, with 20 bases left in between. This CDR3 has 17 amino acids. CDR1 and CDR2 (germline): SGHRS, YFSETQ. The DNA of the CDR3 is TGCGCCAGCAGCCAAAAGCCCGCAGGGGACCCCCAAGAGACCCAGTACTTC. Encoded protein: CASSQKPAGDPQETQYF.

This chain connects TRBV10-3 to TRBJ2-1; 7 nucleotides agree with TRBD2. J gave up 4 bases and V 0 bases, and 12 bases lay outside the gene matches. CDR3 size: 18 residues. The V gene's germline CDR1 is ENHRY and CDR2 SYGVKD. DNA for the CDR3: TGTGCCATCAGTGAGTCGTACGTGGCTAGCGGAGATTACAATGAGCAGTTCTTC. It translates to CAISESYVASGDYNEQFF.

The chain carries TRBV30 and TRBJ2-1, with 8 bases matching TRBD1. The germline V gene has CDR1 GTSNPN and CDR2 SVGIG (reference sequence). V trimming: 5 bases; J trimming: 3 bases; junction bases outside the gene matches: 3. The CDR3 runs 13 residues. This CDR3 is CAWGQGYYNEQFF. CDR3 in DNA: TGTGCCTGGGGACAGGGCTACTACAATGAGCAGTTCTTC.

The chain combines TRBV29-1 with TRBJ2-2, with no clear D. The V gene lost 4 bases and the J gene lost 3 bases, with 6 bases spanning the gap. The CDR3 is 12 residues long. CDR1 is SQVTM and CDR2 is ANQGSEA in the germline V gene. CDR3 bases: TGCAGCGTTGTCGTCGACACCGGGGAGCTGTTTTTT. Translation gives CSVVVDTGELFF.

Only one count was recorded for this clone. This chain joins TRBV7-9 and TRBJ2-7; D not certain. The CDR3 contains 12 residues. CDR1 and CDR2 (germline): SEHNR, FQNEAQ (reference sequence). V lost 1 base and J 3 bases, leaving 4 bases between the germline ends. For the CDR3, the DNA is TGTGCCAGCAGCTTAGAAGACTACGAGCAGTACTTC. Translation: CASSLEDYEQYF.

The gene calls are TRBV4-1 and TRBJ2-7, with 8 bases aligning to TRBD2. The J segment lost 2 bases and the V segment lost 0 bases, leaving 12 bases of the junction unmatched. CDR1 is MGHRA and CDR2 is YSYEKL in the germline V gene. This CDR3 has 18 residues. The CDR3 reads CASSQDWGRGVIPYEQYF. The DNA for the CDR3 is TGCGCCAGCAGCCAAGACTGGGGGCGGGGGGTCATCCCCTACGAGCAGTACTTC.

The V gene is TRBV14, the J gene TRBJ2-1, with 7 bases fitting TRBD1. This CDR3 has 14 amino acids. The V and J ends lost 3 bases and 5 bases, in that order; junction bases with no gene match: 4. Per the germline V gene, CDR1 is SGHDN and CDR2 is FVKESK. DNA for the CDR3: TGTGCCAGCAGCCAGCCGGGACAGAACAATGAGCAGTTCTTC. Amino acids: CASSQPGQNNEQFF.

The V call is TRBV6-1, the J call TRBJ2-7; D is unclear. Germline-derived CDR1 and CDR2 are MNHNS and SASEGT. V shed 1 base and J shed 7 bases, with 5 bases lying between them. The CDR3 covers 11 residues. The CDR3 is CASSEDGEQYF. In DNA, the CDR3 is TGTGCCAGCAGTGAAGATGGGGAGCAGTACTTC.

The table lists this clone with a count of one. The chain employs TRBV29-1 and TRBJ2-4; a weak D match, TRBD1 (6 bases). The length of the CDR3 is 13 residues. The V end was cut by 6 bases, the J end by 7 bases, with 16 bases between. CDR1 and CDR2 (germline): SQVTM, ANQGSEA. In nucleotides, the CDR3 is TGCAGCGTCGCCCCGGGACATGGGAACATTCAGTACTTC. It encodes CSVAPGHGNIQYF.

Details on this clone: The germline gene is not matched at one end of the junction; a read error may be the cause. The V and J genes are TRBV7-7 and TRBJ2-7, with TRBD1 matching 12 bases. CDR1 is SSHAT, CDR2 FNYEAQ, per germline (reference sequence). CDR3 length: 14 amino acids. The CDR3 here is CASSSGQGANEQYF. CDR3 coding DNA: TGTGCTAGCAGCTCGGGACAGGGGGCCAACGAGCAGTACTTC. Supplemented by reference TRBV7-7 and TRBJ2-7, the full variable domain reads GAGVSQSPRYKVTKRGQDVTLRCDPISSHATLYWYQQALGQGPEFLTYFNYEAQPDKSGLPSDRFSAERPEGSISTLTIQRTEQRDSAMYRCASSSGQGANEQYFGPGTRLTVT.

This sequence joins TRBV6-1 and TRBJ2-7; D may match TRBD1 or TRBD2 (5 bases each). The CDR3 totals 15 residues. The ends were cut back, 0 bases at V and 0 bases at J, with 9 bases in the middle. Germline V lookup: CDR1 MNHNS, CDR2 SASEGT. CDR3 sequence reads: CASSEAEDNSYEQYF. The CDR3 nucleotides are TGTGCCAGCAGTGAAGCGGAGGACAACTCCTACGAGCAGTACTTC.

This clone was counted a single time. The chain uses TRBV29-1 and TRBJ2-4, with D perhaps being TRBD1 or TRBD2 (6 bases each). The CDR3 is made up of 15 amino acids. Trimming cost V 6 bases and J 2 bases, with 17 bases left between them. Germline V gene data show CDR1 as SQVTM and CDR2 as ANQGSEA. The CDR3 loop reads CSVVQGGGTKNIQYF. CDR3 in DNA: TGCAGCGTGGTACAGGGAGGAGGTACCAAAAACATTCAGTACTTC.

The chain couples TRBV27 to TRBJ2-7, with TRBD2 matching over 10 bases. Unmatched junction bases numbered 4, after V lost 8 bases and J lost 0 bases. The V gene's germline CDR1 is MNHEY and CDR2 SMNVEV (reference sequence). This CDR3 spans 14 amino acids. The CDR3 is CASGSSGSSYEQYF. CDR3 nucleotide sequence: TGTGCCAGCGGCTCTAGCGGGAGCTCCTACGAGCAGTACTTC.

The J gene is TRBJ2-7, the V gene TRBV2; 13 bases agree with TRBD2. CDR1 SNHLY and CDR2 FYNNEI come from the germline V gene. Unmatched junction bases numbered 3, after V lost 8 bases and J lost 5 bases. The CDR3 loop spans 13 amino acids. The DNA of the CDR3 is TGTGCCAGCGGACTAGCGGGGGCCCACGAGCAGTACTTC. It encodes CASGLAGAHEQYF.

The genes are TRBV7-9 and TRBJ2-2; 8 bases are a match to TRBD2. Trimming cost V 3 bases and J 4 bases; bases outside gene matches: 4. CDR1 and CDR2 (germline): SEHNR, FQNEAQ (reference sequence). The CDR3 loop spans 15 amino acids. CDR3 coding DNA: TGTGCCAGCAGCTTTGTAGCGGGGAGCACCGGGGAGCTGTTTTTT. Protein: CASSFVAGSTGELFF.

In this sample, this clone turned up once. The J gene is TRBJ1-1, the V gene TRBV10-1, with D tentatively TRBD1 (5 bases). The CDR3 sequence is 16 residues long. Trimming cost V 0 bases and J 0 bases, with 11 bases left between them. From germline, CDR1 is WNHNN and CDR2 SYGVQD (reference sequence). The CDR3 DNA reads TGCGCCAGCAGTGAGTCAGAAGGGGCCATGAACACTGAAGCTTTCTTT. Encoded protein: CASSESEGAMNTEAFF.

The chain couples TRBV9 to TRBJ1-2; the D gene is possibly TRBD1 (6 bases). Per germline, CDR1 SGDLS and CDR2 YYNGEE. V lost 3 bases, J lost 4 bases, and 16 bases lay in between. The CDR3 totals 15 residues. The CDR3 spells CASSATGSSLYGYTF. CDR3 coding DNA: TGTGCCAGCAGCGCAACAGGGTCCTCTCTCTATGGCTACACCTTC. The full variable domain, rest sourced from reference TRBV9 and TRBJ1-2, is DSGVTQTPKHLITATGQRVTLRCSPRSGDLSVYWYQQSLDQGLQFLIQYYNGEERAKGNILERFSAQQFPDLHSELNLSSLELGDSALYFCASSATGSSLYGYTFGSGTRLTVV.

This clone was recorded a few times. A much more abundant neighbour one base away suggests this may be a read error. Other DNA sequences in the sample encode the same CDR3. This chain joins TRBV4-1 and TRBJ2-3, with D possibly TRBD2 on 6 matching bases. Trimming removed 1 base from V and 5 bases from J, with 10 bases in between. The V gene's germline CDR1 is MGHRA and CDR2 YSYEKL. The CDR3 is made up of 14 amino acids. In nucleotides, the CDR3 is TGCGCCAGCAGCCAAGCGGGAGAGGTAGATACGCAGTATTTT. This codes for CASSQAGEVDTQYF.

The gene calls are TRBV28 and TRBJ2-3, with TRBD2 as a possible D gene (5 bases). The CDR3 contains 13 residues. Germline CDR1 is MDHEN and CDR2 is SYDVKM. The germline V and J ends were trimmed by 2 bases and 9 bases, with 12 bases remaining between them. DNA for the CDR3: TGTGCCAGCAGTTTAGAAATAGCGACGACGCAGTATTTT. This codes for CASSLEIATTQYF.

The chain recombines TRBV7-8 with TRBJ1-5, with a weak D call TRBD1 (5 bases). The length of the CDR3 is 15 residues. CDR1 and CDR2 (germline): SGHVS, FQNEAQ. Trimming cost V 1 base and J 7 bases, with 14 bases left between them. The CDR3 DNA reads as TGTGCCAGCAGCTTAGGGGCCGGGACGGGGCAGCCCCAGCATTTT. It codes for CASSLGAGTGQPQHF. The full variable domain, its missing parts supplied by reference TRBV7-8 and TRBJ1-5, is GAGVSQSPRYKVAKRGQDVALRCDPISGHVSLFWYQQALGQGPEFLTYFQNEAQLDKSGLPSDRFFAERPEGSVSTLKIQRTQQEDSAVYLCASSLGAGTGQPQHFGDGTRLSIL.

The J gene is TRBJ1-2, the V gene TRBV7-9; D might be TRBD1 (5 bases). CDR3 size: 16 residues. Germline values: CDR1 SEHNR, CDR2 FQNEAQ (reference sequence). Deletions cut 5 bases from V and 2 bases from J, with 18 bases between. CDR3 DNA: TGTGCCAGCAGCGGGACCACGAAGGCCCACAACTATGGCTACACCTTC. Its translation is CASSGTTKAHNYGYTF.

V is TRBV5-1 and J is TRBJ1-2; D is undetermined. The length of the CDR3 is 15 residues. Germline V gene lookup returns CDR1 SGHRS and CDR2 YFSETQ. V was cut by 0 bases and J by 4 bases, with 13 bases left in between. Here the CDR3 DNA reads TGCGCCAGCAGCTTGGCGGTAGGGCAAAGCTATGGCTACACCTTC. This encodes CASSLAVGQSYGYTF.

This chain uses TRBV19 with TRBJ2-7; a weak D match, TRBD1 (6 bases). V lost 6 bases, J lost 3 bases, and 9 bases lay in between. This CDR3 is 12 amino acids long. Germline V CDR1 and CDR2: LNHDA, SQIVND (reference sequence). The CDR3 region is CASRGHDYEQYF. In nucleotides, the CDR3 is TGTGCCAGTAGGGGACATGACTACGAGCAGTACTTC. Supplemented by reference TRBV19 and TRBJ2-7, the full variable domain reads DGGITQSPKYLFRKEGQNVTLSCEQNLNHDAMYWYRQDPGQGLRLIYYSQIVNDFQKGDIAEGYSVSREKKESFPLTVTSAQKNPTAFYLCASRGHDYEQYFGPGTRLTVT.

The chain uses TRBV5-4 and TRBJ2-7; either TRBD1 or TRBD2 may supply D (6 bases each). Germline V gene lookup returns CDR1 SGHNT and CDR2 YYREEE (reference sequence). The CDR3 is 15 amino acids. The ends were cut back, 0 bases at V and 1 base at J, with 11 bases in the middle. The CDR3 loop is CASSLVGGPSYEQYF. CDR3 sequence (DNA): TGTGCCAGCAGCTTGGTCGGGGGCCCTTCCTACGAGCAGTACTTC. The full variable domain, its missing parts supplied by reference TRBV5-4 and TRBJ2-7, is ETGVTQSPTHLIKTRGQQVTLRCSSQSGHNTVSWYQQALGQGPQFIFQYYREEENGRGNFPPRFSGLQFPNYSSELNVNALELDDSALYLCASSLVGGPSYEQYFGPGTRLTVT.

The chain joins TRBV29-1 to TRBJ1-2, with 7 bases fitting TRBD1. This CDR3 has 14 residues. The V gene's germline CDR1 is SQVTM and CDR2 ANQGSEA. The V gene end was trimmed by 1 base and the J gene end by 4 bases; junction bases not matched to a gene: 6. The CDR3 sequence is CSVEGRGLVYGYTF. For the CDR3, the DNA is TGCAGCGTTGAAGGCAGGGGGTTGGTCTATGGCTACACCTTC.